These 16 T cell receptor beta chains share one sample of origin, sequenced in a study of cytomegalovirus exposure and HLA in healthy donors. A multiplex PCR was run with 60 Vbeta primers and 13 Jbeta primers. Using immunoSEQ multiplex PCR, the repertoire was profiled, and TCRdb retains in-frame clones only, with some absent. This repertoire shows about 90,000 clones, roughly 80% found once; its top ten account for about 2.1%. Specimen: PBMCs. Receptors originate from a boy aged 10-17 years in good health and CMV-seronegative.

This clone was detected only a few times. The rearrangement uses TRBV4-1 and TRBJ2-6, with 7 positions matching TRBD1. CDR1 and CDR2 from the germline V gene are MGHRA and YSYEKL. This CDR3 has 18 residues. V was clipped by 3 bases and J by 0 bases; unmatched bases: 8. In DNA, the CDR3 is TGCGCCAGCAGCCACCACCGGGACAGAAGCTCTGGGGCCAACGTCCTGACTTTC. Its protein is CASSHHRDRSSGANVLTF.

V is TRBV19 and J is TRBJ1-6, with D perhaps TRBD1 (6 bases). Trimming removed 8 bases at V and 8 bases at J, with 22 bases between. Looked up from germline, CDR1 is LNHDA and CDR2 is SQIVND (reference sequence). The CDR3 covers 16 residues. The CDR3 protein is CASSFDPGDGDSPLHF. CDR3 coding DNA: TGTGCCAGTTCTTTCGATCCAGGGGATGGGGATTCACCCCTCCACTTT.

The gene calls are TRBV10-3 and TRBJ1-1; D ambiguous. The V end lost 0 bases, the J end lost 10 bases, and 12 bases lay between the germline ends. The CDR3 loop spans 13 amino acids. CDR1 is ENHRY and CDR2 is SYGVKD in the germline V gene. As DNA, the CDR3 is TGTGCCATCAGTGAGTCGAGTGACCCAGGAGCTTTCTTT. This sequence encodes CAISESSDPGAFF.

This clone has only one observation. The chain joins TRBV28 to TRBJ1-5, with D maybe TRBD1 (6 bases). CDR1 and CDR2 (germline): MDHEN, SYDVKM. V lost 8 bases and J 7 bases, leaving 18 bases between the germline ends. The CDR3 contains 14 residues. CDR3 sequence reads: CASHQTRGSQPQHF. DNA of the CDR3: TGTGCCAGCCATCAAACCAGGGGATCCCAGCCCCAGCATTTT.

The chain couples TRBV30 to TRBJ1-5; TRBD1 is a possible D gene (5 bases). Between the trimmed V and J ends, which lost 1 base and 6 bases, there was a span of 10 bases. The germline CDR1 and CDR2 sequences are GTSNPN and SVGIG (reference sequence). The CDR3 spans 13 residues. The chain's CDR3 is CAWSDGGGQPQHF. CDR3 in DNA: TGTGCCTGGAGTGACGGGGGGGGTCAGCCCCAGCATTTT. Using reference TRBV30 and TRBJ1-5 for the parts outside the CDR3, the full variable domain is SQTIHQWPATLVQPVGSPLSLECTVEGTSNPNLYWYRQAAGRGLQLLFYSVGIGQISSEVPQNLSASRPQDRQFILSSKKLLLSDSGFYLCAWSDGGGQPQHFGDGTRLSIL.

The chain uses TRBV29-1 and TRBJ1-4; no clear D gene. There are 13 residues in the CDR3. Trimming shortened V by 6 bases and J by 5 bases, and 13 bases separated the two germline ends. CDR1 is SQVTM and CDR2 is ANQGSEA in the germline V gene. The CDR3 DNA follows: TGCAGCGTGGACTTCGGTCCAAATGAAAAACTGTTTTTT. It yields the protein CSVDFGPNEKLFF.

The chain employs TRBV5-4 and TRBJ1-1; no reliable D call. The CDR3 covers 13 residues. CDR1 is SGHNT and CDR2 is YYREEE in the germline V gene (reference sequence). Trimming left V 0 bases short and J 3 bases short, with 6 bases between. CDR3 bases: TGTGCCAGCAGCTTGGGGGCAGACACTGAAGCTTTCTTT. This gives the protein CASSLGADTEAFF.

The chain links TRBV6-5 to TRBJ1-3; weak D call: TRBD1 (5 bases). Germline V lookup: CDR1 MNHEY, CDR2 SVGAGI. The CDR3 contains 13 residues. The ends were cut back, 5 bases at V and 8 bases at J, with 13 bases in the middle. CDR3 bases: TGTGCCAGCAGTGCCGCGGGGGGTTACACCATATATTTT. Translated, it gives CASSAAGGYTIYF.

The genes are TRBV10-3 and TRBJ1-2; 8 bases match TRBD1. V lost 3 bases to trimming and J lost 4 bases; unmatched junction nucleotides: 4. CDR1 and CDR2 from the germline V gene are ENHRY and SYGVKD. This CDR3 has 14 amino acids. CDR3 DNA sequence: TGTGCCATCAGTGATCAGGGGGCCGCCTATGGCTACACCTTC. The encoded protein is CAISDQGAAYGYTF.

This clone appeared a single time. This chain links TRBV15 with TRBJ2-1; D is perhaps TRBD1 (6 bases). V was shortened by 8 bases and J by 2 bases, with 16 bases between the two germline ends. Germline V lookup: CDR1 LNHNV, CDR2 YYDKDF (reference sequence). The CDR3 runs 15 residues. The CDR3 reads CATRQDDIAYNEQFF. In DNA, the CDR3 is TGTGCCACCCGACAGGATGATATCGCCTACAATGAGCAGTTCTTC.

The V gene is TRBV5-1, the J gene TRBJ2-1; a weak D match, TRBD2 (6 bases). V was cut by 2 bases and J by 0 bases, with 9 bases left in between. In germline, CDR1 is SGHRS, CDR2 YFSETQ. There are 15 residues in the CDR3. The CDR3 DNA is TGCGCCAGCAGCTTCCAGACTAGCTCCTACAATGAGCAGTTCTTC. Protein: CASSFQTSSYNEQFF.

The gene calls are TRBV5-4 and TRBJ2-1; D is possibly TRBD2 (7 bases). The germline CDR1 and CDR2 sequences are SGHNT and YYREEE (reference sequence). The CDR3 runs 15 residues. Between the trimmed V and J ends, which lost 1 base and 6 bases, there was a span of 14 bases. The CDR3 DNA is TGTGCCAGCAGCTTGAGGGCAGGGGAGGGCAATGAGCAGTTCTTC. Amino acids: CASSLRAGEGNEQFF.

Here the CDR3 reads CASSYHTPPEAGGYTF. CDR3 in DNA: TGTGCCAGCAGTTACCATACCCCCCCAGAGGCGGGTGGCTACACCTTC. This chain links TRBV6-5 with TRBJ1-2; D is unresolved. Germline loops: CDR1 MNHEY, CDR2 SVGAGI. The CDR3 is 16 amino acids. Trimming stripped 2 bases from V and 7 bases from J, with 20 bases between.

The chain has TRBV11-1 and TRBJ2-2; D is ambiguous. Looked up from germline, CDR1 is SGHAT and CDR2 is FQDESV (reference sequence). V shed 6 bases and J shed 0 bases, with 5 bases lying between them. The CDR3 is 13 amino acids. The CDR3 DNA sequence: TGTGCCAGCAGTTATACGAACACCGGGGAGCTGTTTTTT. Protein sequence: CASSYTNTGELFF.

The chain combines TRBV5-6 with TRBJ2-7; D call uncertain. From germline, CDR1 is SGHDT and CDR2 YYEEEE. Trimming shortened V by 4 bases and J by 1 base, and 3 bases separated the two germline ends. This CDR3 comprises 11 residues. The CDR3 sequence: CASSQSYEQYF. DNA for the CDR3: TGTGCCAGCAGCCAATCCTACGAGCAGTACTTC. Based on the CDR3 plus reference TRBV5-6 and TRBJ2-7, the full variable domain is DAGVTQSPTHLIKTRGQQVTLRCSPKSGHDTVSWYQQALGQGPQFIFQYYEEEERQRGNFPDRFSGHQFPNYSSELNVNALLLGDSALYLCASSQSYEQYFGPGTRLTVT.

This chain joins TRBV25-1 and TRBJ1-3; tentative D call: TRBD1 (5 bases). CDR3 length: 14 residues. Germline CDR1 and CDR2: MGHDK and SYGVNS. Trimming left V 4 bases short and J 0 bases short, with 7 bases between. The CDR3 DNA reads as TGTGCCAGCAGTGGGACAATCTCTGGAAACACCATATATTTT. Translated, it gives CASSGTISGNTIYF.